These 5 T cell receptor beta chains came from one sample sequenced in a study of shared clonotypes between healthy human individuals. Here immunoSEQ multiplex PCR was the method, and the copy in TCRdb shows in-frame clones only, minus some. The table includes millions of clones, about 94% detected once. Cells designated naive CD8 were CD45RO-negative and were positively selected for CCR7, with terminally differentiated effector memory CD45RA+ cells excluded. The material sequenced was naive CD8+ T cells sorted from blood. The receptors were sampled from a man younger than 35 in good health.

V usage is TRBV5-4 and J usage is TRBJ1-5; 10 nucleotides align to TRBD1. Germline V gives CDR1 SGHNT, CDR2 YYREEE (reference sequence). The CDR3 has 19 amino acids. V lost 0 bases to trimming and J lost 0 bases; unmatched junction nucleotides: 9. Here the CDR3 DNA reads TGTGCCAGCAGCTTGGCCTCGGGACAGGGGTCCTTTAGCAATCAGCCCCAGCATTTT. Its translation: CASSLASGQGSFSNQPQHF.

This chain connects TRBV5-1 to TRBJ2-2; D may be TRBD2 (5 bases). V was trimmed by 0 bases and J by 7 bases, leaving 19 bases between them. This CDR3 has 17 amino acids. CDR1 and CDR2 from the germline V gene are SGHRS and YFSETQ. CDR3 residues: CASSLGPRGPENGELFF. CDR3 in DNA: TGCGCCAGCAGCTTGGGCCCTCGGGGTCCCGAGAACGGGGAGCTGTTTTTT.

The chain links TRBV10-3 to TRBJ1-5; D not resolved. The CDR3 extends over 14 amino acids. The germline V gene encodes CDR1 ENHRY and CDR2 SYGVKD. Trimming took 10 bases from V and 3 from J, leaving 16 bases between them. The CDR3 nucleotides read TGTGCCACGACCGACTTGGGCGACAATCAGCCCCAGCATTTT. Translating it yields CATTDLGDNQPQHF.

The chain is built from TRBV7-9 and TRBJ2-3; possibly TRBD1 for D (6 bases). This CDR3 is 18 amino acids long. Germline CDR1 is SEHNR and CDR2 is FQNEAQ (reference sequence). Between the trimmed V and J ends, which lost 1 base and 4 bases, there was a span of 21 bases. Here the CDR3 reads CASSLDGWGRGSPDTQYF. For the CDR3, the DNA is TGTGCCAGCAGCTTAGATGGATGGGGGCGCGGGTCCCCAGATACGCAGTATTTT.

The chain carries TRBV5-1 and TRBJ1-2; D is ambiguous. CDR1 and CDR2 (germline): SGHRS, YFSETQ. This CDR3 region has 15 residues. Trimming took 4 bases from V and 4 from J, leaving 17 bases between them. CDR3 protein: CASSLPPTQLYGYTF. The DNA for the CDR3 is TGCGCCAGCAGCCTCCCCCCGACACAACTCTATGGCTACACCTTC.